This T cell receptor beta chain was documented in a study of metastatic and nonmetastatic thyroid tumors. Across the whole study: Across blood and tumor or nodule tissue, repertoires from malignant and benign thyroid patients were compared with one another.

Using MiXCR, TCRdb re-called clones from the PCR reads. This sample has about 35,000 clones, with less than 30% found just once. Every patient was untreated before thyroid surgery. A remark on this clone: The junction departs from the called germline gene at one end, perhaps through a read error.

This CDR3 spans 14 amino acids. CDR1 SGHRS and CDR2 YFSETQ come from the germline V gene. Specimen: blood. This chain connects TRBV5-1 to TRBJ2-7, with 8 bases identical to TRBD2. The receptor was derived from a female donor with papillary thyroid cancer or a benign thyroid nodule (not recorded which). Some clones in this sample may be carry-over from other donors' samples. CDR3 sequence: CASSFAGLAGEQYF. The DNA for the CDR3 is TGCGCTAGCAGTTTCGCAGGCCTAGCGGGCGAGCAGTACTTC.